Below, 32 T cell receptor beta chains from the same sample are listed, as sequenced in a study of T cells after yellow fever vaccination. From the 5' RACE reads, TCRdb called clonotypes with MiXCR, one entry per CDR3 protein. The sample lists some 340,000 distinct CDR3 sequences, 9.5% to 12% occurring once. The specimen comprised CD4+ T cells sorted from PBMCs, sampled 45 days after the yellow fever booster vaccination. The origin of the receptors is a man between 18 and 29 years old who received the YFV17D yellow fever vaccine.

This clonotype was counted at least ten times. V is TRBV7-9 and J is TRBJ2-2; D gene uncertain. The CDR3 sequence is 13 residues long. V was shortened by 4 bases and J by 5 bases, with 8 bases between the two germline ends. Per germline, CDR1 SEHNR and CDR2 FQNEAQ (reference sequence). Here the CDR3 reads CASSYDGTGELFF. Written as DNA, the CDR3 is TGTGCCAGCAGCTACGACGGGACCGGGGAGCTGTTTTTT.

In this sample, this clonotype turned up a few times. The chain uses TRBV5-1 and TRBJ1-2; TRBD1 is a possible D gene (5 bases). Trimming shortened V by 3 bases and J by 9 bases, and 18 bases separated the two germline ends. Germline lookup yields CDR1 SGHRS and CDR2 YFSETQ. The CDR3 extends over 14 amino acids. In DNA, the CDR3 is TGCGCCAGCAGCTACCTCGCGGGGGAGAATAGCTACACCTTC. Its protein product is CASSYLAGENSYTF.

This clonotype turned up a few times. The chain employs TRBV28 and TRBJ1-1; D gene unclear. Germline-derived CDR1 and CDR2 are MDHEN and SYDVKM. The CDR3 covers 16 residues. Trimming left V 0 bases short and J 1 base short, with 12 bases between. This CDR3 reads CASSLWRRLKNTEAFF. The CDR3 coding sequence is TGTGCCAGCAGTTTATGGAGACGGCTGAAGAACACTGAAGCTTTCTTT. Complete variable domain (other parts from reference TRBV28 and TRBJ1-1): DVKVTQSSRYLVKRTGEKVFLECVQDMDHENMFWYRQDPGLGLRLIYFSYDVKMKEKGDIPEGYSVSREKKERFSLILESASTNQTSMYLCASSLWRRLKNTEAFFGQGTRLTVV.

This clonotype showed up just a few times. The CDR3: CASSVGLAGGRGNEQFF. The CDR3, as DNA: TGTGCCAGCAGCGTAGGACTAGCGGGGGGCCGAGGGAATGAGCAGTTCTTC. The chain links TRBV9 to TRBJ2-1; 13 bases map to TRBD2. The CDR3 sequence is 17 residues long. Looked up from germline, CDR1 is SGDLS and CDR2 is YYNGEE. J was trimmed by 7 bases and V by 0 bases; bases with no gene match: 7.

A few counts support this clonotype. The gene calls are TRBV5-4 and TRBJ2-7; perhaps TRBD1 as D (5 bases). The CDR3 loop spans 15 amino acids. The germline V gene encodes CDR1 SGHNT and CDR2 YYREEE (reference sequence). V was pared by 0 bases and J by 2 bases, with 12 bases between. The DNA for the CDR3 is TGTGCCAGCAGCTTGGGTTCCTCCAGGGCCTACGAGCAGTACTTC. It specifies CASSLGSSRAYEQYF.

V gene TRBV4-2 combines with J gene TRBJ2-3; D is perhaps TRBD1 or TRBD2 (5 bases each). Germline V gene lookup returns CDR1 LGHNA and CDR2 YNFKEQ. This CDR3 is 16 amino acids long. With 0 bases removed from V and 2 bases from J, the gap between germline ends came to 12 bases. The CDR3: CASSQEWGSSTDTQYF. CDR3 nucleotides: TGTGCCAGCAGCCAAGAGTGGGGGTCTTCCACAGATACGCAGTATTTT.

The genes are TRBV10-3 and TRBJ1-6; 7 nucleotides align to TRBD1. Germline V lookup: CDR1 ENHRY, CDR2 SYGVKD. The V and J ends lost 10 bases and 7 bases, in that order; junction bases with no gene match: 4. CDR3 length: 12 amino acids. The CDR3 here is CATRTGNSPLHF. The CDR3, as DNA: TGTGCCACCAGGACAGGCAATTCACCCCTCCACTTT.

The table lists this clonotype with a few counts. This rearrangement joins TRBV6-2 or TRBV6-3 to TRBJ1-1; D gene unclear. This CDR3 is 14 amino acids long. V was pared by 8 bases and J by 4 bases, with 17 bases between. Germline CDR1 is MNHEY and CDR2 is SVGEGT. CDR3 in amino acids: CASRRTEWGTEAFF. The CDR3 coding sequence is TGTGCCAGCCGGAGGACCGAGTGGGGCACTGAAGCTTTCTTT.

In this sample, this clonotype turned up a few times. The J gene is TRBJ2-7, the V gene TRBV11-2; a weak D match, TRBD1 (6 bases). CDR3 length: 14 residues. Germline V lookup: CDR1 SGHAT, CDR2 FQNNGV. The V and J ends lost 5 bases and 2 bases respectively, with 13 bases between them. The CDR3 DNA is TGTGCCAGCAGCGGGGGCGGCGGTACCTACGAGCAGTACGTC. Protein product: CASSGGGGTYEQYV.

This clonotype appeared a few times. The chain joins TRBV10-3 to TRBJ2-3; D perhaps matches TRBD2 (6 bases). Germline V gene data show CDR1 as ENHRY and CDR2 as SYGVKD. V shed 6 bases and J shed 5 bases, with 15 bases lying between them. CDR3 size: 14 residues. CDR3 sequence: CAIRISGAQDTQYF. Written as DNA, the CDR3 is TGTGCCATCAGAATTAGCGGTGCACAAGATACGCAGTATTTT.

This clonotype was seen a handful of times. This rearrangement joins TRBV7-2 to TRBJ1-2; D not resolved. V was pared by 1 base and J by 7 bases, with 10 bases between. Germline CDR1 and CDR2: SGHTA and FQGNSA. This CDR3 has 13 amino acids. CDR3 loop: CASSLVADGGYTF. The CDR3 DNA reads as TGTGCCAGCAGCTTAGTCGCGGACGGTGGCTACACCTTC.

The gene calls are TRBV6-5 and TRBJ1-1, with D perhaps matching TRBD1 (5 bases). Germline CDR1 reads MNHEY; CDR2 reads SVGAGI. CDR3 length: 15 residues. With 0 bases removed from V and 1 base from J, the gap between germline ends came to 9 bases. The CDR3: CASSYSRGANTEAFF. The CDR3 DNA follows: TGTGCCAGCAGTTACTCGAGAGGGGCGAACACTGAAGCTTTCTTT.

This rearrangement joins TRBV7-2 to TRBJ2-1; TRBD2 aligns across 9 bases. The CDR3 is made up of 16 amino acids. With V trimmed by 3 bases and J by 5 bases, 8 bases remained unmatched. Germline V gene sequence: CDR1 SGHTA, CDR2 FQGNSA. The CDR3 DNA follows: TGTGCCAGCAGCTTGTCTCTGCGGGGGGGCAACAATGAGCAGTTCTTC. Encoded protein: CASSLSLRGGNNEQFF.

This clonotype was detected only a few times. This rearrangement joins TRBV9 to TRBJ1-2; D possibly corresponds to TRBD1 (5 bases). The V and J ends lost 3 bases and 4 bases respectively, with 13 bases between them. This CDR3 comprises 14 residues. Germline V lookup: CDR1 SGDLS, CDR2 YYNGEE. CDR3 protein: CASSASGKGYGYTF. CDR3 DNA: TGTGCCAGCAGCGCCTCAGGGAAGGGCTATGGCTACACCTTC.

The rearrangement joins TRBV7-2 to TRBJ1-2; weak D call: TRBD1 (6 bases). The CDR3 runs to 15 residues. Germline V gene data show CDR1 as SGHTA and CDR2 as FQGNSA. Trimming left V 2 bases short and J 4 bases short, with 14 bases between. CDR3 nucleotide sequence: TGTGCCAGCAGCTTAACCGCGACAGGAGCCTATGGCTACACCTTC. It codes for CASSLTATGAYGYTF.

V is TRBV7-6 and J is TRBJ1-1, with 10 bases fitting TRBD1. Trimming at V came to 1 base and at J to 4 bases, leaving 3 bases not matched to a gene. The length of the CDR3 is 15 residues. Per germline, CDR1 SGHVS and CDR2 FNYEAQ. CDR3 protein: CASSLVGQGFTEAFF. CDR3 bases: TGTGCCAGCAGCTTAGTGGGACAGGGGTTCACTGAAGCTTTCTTT.

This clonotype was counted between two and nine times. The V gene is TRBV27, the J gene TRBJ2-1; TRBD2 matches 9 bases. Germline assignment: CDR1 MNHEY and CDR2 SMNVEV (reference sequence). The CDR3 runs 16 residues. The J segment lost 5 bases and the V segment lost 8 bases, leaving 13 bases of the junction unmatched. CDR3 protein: CASSPAGRGGHNEQFF. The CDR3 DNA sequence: TGTGCCAGCTCACCGGCGGGGCGGGGGGGCCACAATGAGCAGTTCTTC.

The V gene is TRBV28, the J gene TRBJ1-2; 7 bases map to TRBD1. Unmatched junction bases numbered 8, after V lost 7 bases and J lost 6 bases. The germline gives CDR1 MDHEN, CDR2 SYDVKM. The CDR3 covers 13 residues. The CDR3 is CASIQDRAHGYTF. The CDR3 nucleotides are TGTGCCAGCATTCAAGACAGGGCTCATGGCTACACCTTC.

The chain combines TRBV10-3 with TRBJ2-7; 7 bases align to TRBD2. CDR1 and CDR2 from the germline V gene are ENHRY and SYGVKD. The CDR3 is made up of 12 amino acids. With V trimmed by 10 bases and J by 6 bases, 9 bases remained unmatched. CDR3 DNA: TGTGCCACCGGGGGAGGGAGTGGCGAGCAGTACGTC. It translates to CATGGGSGEQYV.

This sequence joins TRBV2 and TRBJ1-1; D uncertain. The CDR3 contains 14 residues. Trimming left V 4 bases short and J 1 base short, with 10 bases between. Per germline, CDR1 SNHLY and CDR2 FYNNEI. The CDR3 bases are TGTGCCAGCAGTGGGCTTCGGGGGAACACTGAAGCTTTCTTT. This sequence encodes CASSGLRGNTEAFF.

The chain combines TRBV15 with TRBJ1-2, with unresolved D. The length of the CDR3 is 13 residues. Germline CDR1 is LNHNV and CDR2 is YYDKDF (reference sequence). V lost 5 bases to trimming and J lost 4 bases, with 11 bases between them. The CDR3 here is CATSYRTGYGYTF. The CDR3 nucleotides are TGTGCCACCAGCTATCGGACCGGCTATGGCTACACCTTC. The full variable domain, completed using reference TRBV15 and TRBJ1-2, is DAMVIQNPRYQVTQFGKPVTLSCSQTLNHNVMYWYQQKSSQAPKLLFHYYDKDFNNEADTPDNFQSRRPNTSFCFLDIRSPGLGDTAMYLCATSYRTGYGYTFGSGTRLTVV.

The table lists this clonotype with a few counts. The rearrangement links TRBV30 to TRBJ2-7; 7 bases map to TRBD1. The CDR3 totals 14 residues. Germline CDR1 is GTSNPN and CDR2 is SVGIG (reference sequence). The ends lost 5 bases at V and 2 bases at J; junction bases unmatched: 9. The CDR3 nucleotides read TGTGCCTGGGGTAGGGGGACAGCAACCTACGAGCAGTACTTC. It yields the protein CAWGRGTATYEQYF.

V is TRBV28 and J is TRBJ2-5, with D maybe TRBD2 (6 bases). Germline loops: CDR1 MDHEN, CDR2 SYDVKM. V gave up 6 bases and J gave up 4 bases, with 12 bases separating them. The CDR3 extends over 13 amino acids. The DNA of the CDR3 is TGTGCCAGCAGGCCTGACGGGAGAGAGACCCAGTACTTC. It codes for CASRPDGRETQYF. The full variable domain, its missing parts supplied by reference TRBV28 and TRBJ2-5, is DVKVTQSSRYLVKRTGEKVFLECVQDMDHENMFWYRQDPGLGLRLIYFSYDVKMKEKGDIPEGYSVSREKKERFSLILESASTNQTSMYLCASRPDGRETQYFGPGTRLLVL.

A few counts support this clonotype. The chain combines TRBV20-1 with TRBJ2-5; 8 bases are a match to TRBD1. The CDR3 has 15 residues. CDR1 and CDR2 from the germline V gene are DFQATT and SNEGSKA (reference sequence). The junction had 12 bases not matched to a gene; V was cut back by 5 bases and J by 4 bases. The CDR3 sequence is CSAGPQGAIVETQYF. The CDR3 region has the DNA TGCAGTGCTGGGCCTCAGGGGGCGATCGTAGAGACCCAGTACTTC.

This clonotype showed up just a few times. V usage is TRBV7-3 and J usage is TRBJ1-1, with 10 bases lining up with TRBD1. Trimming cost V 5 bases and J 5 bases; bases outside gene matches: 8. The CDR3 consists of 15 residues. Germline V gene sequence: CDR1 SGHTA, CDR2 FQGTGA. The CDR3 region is CASSPWTGGVTEAFF. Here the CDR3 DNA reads TGTGCCAGCAGCCCTTGGACAGGGGGAGTGACTGAAGCTTTCTTT. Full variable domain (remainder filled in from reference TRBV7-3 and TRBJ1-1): GAGVSQTPSNKVTEKGKYVELRCDPISGHTALYWYRQSLGQGPEFLIYFQGTGAADDSGLPNDRFFAVRPEGSVSTLKIQRTERGDSAVYLCASSPWTGGVTEAFFGQGTRLTVV.

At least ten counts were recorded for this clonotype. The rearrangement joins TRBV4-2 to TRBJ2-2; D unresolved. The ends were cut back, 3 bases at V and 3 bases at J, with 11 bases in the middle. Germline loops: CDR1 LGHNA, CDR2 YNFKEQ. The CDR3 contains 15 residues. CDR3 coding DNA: TGTGCCAGCAGCCATCCAGGTCGTCACACCGGGGAGCTGTTTTTT. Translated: CASSHPGRHTGELFF.

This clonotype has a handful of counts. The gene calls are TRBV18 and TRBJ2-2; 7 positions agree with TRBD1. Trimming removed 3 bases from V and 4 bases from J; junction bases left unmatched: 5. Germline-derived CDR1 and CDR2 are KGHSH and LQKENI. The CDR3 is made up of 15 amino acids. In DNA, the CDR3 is TGTGCCAGCTCACCCCGACAGGGTCCCACCGGGGAGCTGTTTTTT. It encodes CASSPRQGPTGELFF.

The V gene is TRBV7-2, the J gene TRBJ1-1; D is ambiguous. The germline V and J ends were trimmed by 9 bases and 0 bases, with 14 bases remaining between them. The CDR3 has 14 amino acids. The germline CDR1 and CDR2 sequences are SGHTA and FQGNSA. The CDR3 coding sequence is TGTGCCAGTCGCACACATTTCATGAACACTGAAGCTTTCTTT. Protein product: CASRTHFMNTEAFF. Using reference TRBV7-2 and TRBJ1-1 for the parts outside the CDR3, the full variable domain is GAGVSQSPSNKVTEKGKDVELRCDPISGHTALYWYRQSLGQGLEFLIYFQGNSAPDKSGLPSDRFSAERTGGSVSTLTIQRTQQEDSAVYLCASRTHFMNTEAFFGQGTRLTVV.

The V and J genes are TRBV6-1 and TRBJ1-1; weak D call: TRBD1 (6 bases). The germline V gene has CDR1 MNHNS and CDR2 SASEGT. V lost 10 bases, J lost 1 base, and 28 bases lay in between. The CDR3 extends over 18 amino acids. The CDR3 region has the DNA TGTGCCACCACGGGGGGCCACTGGGTAAAGGAGGAGAACACTGAAGCTTTCTTT. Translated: CATTGGHWVKEENTEAFF.

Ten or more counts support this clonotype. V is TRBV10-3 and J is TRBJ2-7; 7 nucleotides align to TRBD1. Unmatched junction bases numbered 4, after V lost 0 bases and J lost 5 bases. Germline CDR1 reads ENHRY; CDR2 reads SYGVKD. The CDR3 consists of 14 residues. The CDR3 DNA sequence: TGTGCCATCAGTGAGTCGACAGGGCGCCACGAGCAGTACTTC. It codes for CAISESTGRHEQYF.

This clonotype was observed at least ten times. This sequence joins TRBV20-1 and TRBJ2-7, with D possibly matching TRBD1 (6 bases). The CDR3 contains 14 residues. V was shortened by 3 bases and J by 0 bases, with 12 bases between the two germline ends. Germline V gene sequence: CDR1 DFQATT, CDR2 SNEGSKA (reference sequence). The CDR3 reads CSASPGQSSYEQYF. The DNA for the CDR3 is TGCAGTGCTAGCCCGGGACAAAGCTCCTACGAGCAGTACTTC.

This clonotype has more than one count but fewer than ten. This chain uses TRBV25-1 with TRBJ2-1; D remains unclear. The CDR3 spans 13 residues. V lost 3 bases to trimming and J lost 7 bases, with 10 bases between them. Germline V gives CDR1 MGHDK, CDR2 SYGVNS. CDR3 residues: CASSDGWANEQFF. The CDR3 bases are TGTGCCAGCAGTGATGGGTGGGCGAATGAGCAGTTCTTC.